Given below is one T cell receptor beta chain in context. Its antigen is as yet unknown. Since all of the isolated RNA was reverse transcribed, expressed TCRB transcripts were what got sequenced. This table comes from immunoSEQ multiplex PCR, and its TCRdb copy is limited to in-frame clones, with some not included. The repertoire consists of hundreds of thousands of clones, with 13% occurring once and the leading ten covering about 0.02%. The germline gives CDR1 SNHLY, CDR2 FYNNEI. V was pared by 4 bases and J by 5 bases, with 17 bases between. The CDR3 sequence is 15 residues long. The sample comes from a study of beta chain features in type 1 diabetes. Study results and limitations: Researchers could not determine here whether HLA type influences TCRB rearrangement. TCRB CDR3s were moderately but significantly shorter in Type 1 diabetes patients in all four CD4+ subsets.

The specimen was naive CD4+ T cells from blood. The clonotype originates from a man between 18 and 29 years old with type 1 diabetes. The chain links TRBV2 to TRBJ1-2, with D tentatively TRBD1 (5 bases). CDR3 sequence reads: CASSGREQALYGYTF. The CDR3 nucleotides are TGTGCCAGCAGTGGGAGGGAACAGGCCTTGTATGGCTACACCTTC.